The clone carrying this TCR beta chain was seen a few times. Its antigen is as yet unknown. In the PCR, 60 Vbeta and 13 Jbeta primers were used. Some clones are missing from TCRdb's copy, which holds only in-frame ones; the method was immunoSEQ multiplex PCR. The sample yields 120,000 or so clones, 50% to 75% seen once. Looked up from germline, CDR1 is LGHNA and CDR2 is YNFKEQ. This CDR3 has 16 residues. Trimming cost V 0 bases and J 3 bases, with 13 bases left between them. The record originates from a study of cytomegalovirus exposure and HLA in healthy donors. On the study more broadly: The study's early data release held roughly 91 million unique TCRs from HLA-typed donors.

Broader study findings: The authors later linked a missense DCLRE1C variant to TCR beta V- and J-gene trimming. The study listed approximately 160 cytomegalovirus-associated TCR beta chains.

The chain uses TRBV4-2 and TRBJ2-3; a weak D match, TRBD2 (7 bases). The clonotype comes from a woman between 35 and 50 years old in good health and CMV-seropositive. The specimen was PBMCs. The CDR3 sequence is CASSQEEGGATDTQYF. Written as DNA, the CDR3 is TGTGCCAGCAGCCAAGAAGAAGGGGGGGCTACAGATACGCAGTATTTT.